This T cell receptor (beta chain) was captured in a study of shared clonotypes between healthy human individuals (dated by TCRdb to 2018 to 2020). Notes on the research overall: A few men and a couple of women, aged 18 to 49 years, made up the cohort. Libraries were prepared and TCR repertoires were sequenced by different laboratories using diverse techniques, in order to increase sequencing depth and limit assay-specific biases. For each donor, CD4 naive and CD4 memory were each run on three plates, CD8 naive on two plates, and CD8 memory on one plate. Each donor's leukapheresis produced roughly between about 0.8 and 10 billion PBMCs. The study deeply sequenced blood TCR repertoires of several healthy adults to estimate repertoire size and the extent of clonotype sharing between individuals. The full study reports these points: Sampling was restricted to blood, and TCR repertoires in tissues likely differ from the TCR repertoires found in blood. Compared with non-shared clonotypes, the clonotypes found in all four sorted-subset donors had higher generation probabilities. Because the study included only a small number of donors, the genetic and exposure-history diversity represented was limited. Pairwise subsampling led to the expectation that sequencing depth would affect the degree of clonotype sharing among donors. Sharing across several donors was observed for around 5% of naive CD4, over 3% of naive CD8, about 2.3% of memory CD4, and around 0.44% of memory CD8 clonotypes. Even with the large sequencing depth, rarefaction of the sorted-subset datasets indicated that sequencing was incomplete. Naive subsets generally had larger estimated clonotype richness than memory subsets did.

The donors were healthy, HIV-negative adults with no recently reported acute infections or vaccinations. Every donor was a Caucasian adult living in Nashville, Tennessee, USA. Magnetic negative selection was used to enrich CD4+ T cells, after which naive cells were positively selected on CD45RA and the negative fraction became the memory subset. After blood collection by leukapheresis, PBMCs were isolated using Ficoll-Histopaque density gradient centrifugation and then cryopreserved in the vapor phase of liquid nitrogen. Analytical flow cytometry was used to check the purity and quantity of each magnetically sorted T cell population. Each sorted fraction had its genomic DNA isolated and then quantified by UV absorbance on a Nanodrop 2000c. The CDR3 measures 13 amino acids from cysteine to phenylalanine. Only the CDR3 DNA stays, 39 bases, in frame from base 1. The germline V gene yields SGHRS for CDR1 and YFSETQ for CDR2. V lost 4 bases and J lost 7 bases; the stretch between them is 12 bases long.

Using the deep immunoSEQ assay, multiplex PCR amplified TCR CDR3 regions from genomic DNA. Genomic DNA extracted from each cell subset was distributed evenly over all wells of several immunoSEQ 96-well plates, and each plate served as one replicate. For sorted subsets, about 220 ng of genomic DNA, equivalent to about 30,000 T cell genomes, went into each replicate PCR. The purified libraries were quantified using a Qubit 3.0 fluorometer, sized with a Bioanalyzer 2100, and then quantified again using the KAPA Library Quantification kit. Every immunoSEQ 96-well plate was sequenced on a dedicated single-read 150-cycle Illumina NextSeq 550 flow cell. On the authors' methods: The immunoSEQ output contained only junctional sequences without quality scores, so filtering could not match that applied to full-length reads. Sequences were annotated with PyIR, a Python wrapper for IgBLAST v1.9, using IMGT germline references to assign V/J genes and CDR3. Reads with weak V/J assignments (E-value above 1e-6), missing CDR3, stop codons, out-of-frame junctions, or ambiguous translated residues were removed. A V3J clonotype was defined by an identical inferred V gene, J gene, and CDR3 amino acid sequence. Percentage overlap between repertoires was calculated by dividing the number of shared unique clonotypes by the size of the smaller repertoire. Richness of each repertoire was evaluated using RTK rarefaction, the Chao1 estimator, and Recon v2.1 estimates of unobserved clonotypes. For all TCRbeta clonotypes obtained by the gDNA method from several donors, generation probabilities were computed with OLGA. This is the immuneACCESS table as TCRdb keeps it, with only in-frame sequences that have V and J called. A part of the clones is gone; compared with another copy, unresolved V genes explain less than half, and the rest is unexplained. The V and J calls and clone size are taken from that table; D and trimming were inferred from the DNA. The sample table shows some 2.1 million clones, and 85% to 95% are seen once. Jointly, the top ten make up under 0.15% of the sample.

Turning to this clone: Its antigen is currently not known. No per-base quality is available; no much larger clone lies one base away.

This clonotype was obtained from a man younger than 30 in good health. Sequencing was carried out using naive CD4+ T cells sorted from blood. The label giving this sample's cell subset or site can be read as: CD45RA+ positively selected. The sequence is built from TRBV5-1 and TRBJ2-1; the D gene lacks a confident call. The CDR3 region has the sequence CASSPRGLNEQFF. The nucleotide sequence is TGCGCCAGCAGCCCCAGAGGTTTAAATGAGCAGTTCTTC.